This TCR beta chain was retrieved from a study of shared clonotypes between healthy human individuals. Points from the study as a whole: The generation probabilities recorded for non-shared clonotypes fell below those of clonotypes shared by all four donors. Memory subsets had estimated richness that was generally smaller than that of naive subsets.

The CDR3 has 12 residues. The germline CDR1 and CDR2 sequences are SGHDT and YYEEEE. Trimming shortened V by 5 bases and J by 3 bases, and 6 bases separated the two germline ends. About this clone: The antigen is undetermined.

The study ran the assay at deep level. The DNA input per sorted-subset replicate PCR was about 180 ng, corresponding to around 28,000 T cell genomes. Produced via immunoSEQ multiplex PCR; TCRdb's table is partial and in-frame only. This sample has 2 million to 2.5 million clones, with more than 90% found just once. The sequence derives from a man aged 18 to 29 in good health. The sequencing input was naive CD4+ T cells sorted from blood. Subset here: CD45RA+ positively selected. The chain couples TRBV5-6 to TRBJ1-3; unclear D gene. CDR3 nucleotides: TGTGCCAGCAGTCGATTTGGAAACACCATATATTTT. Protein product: CASSRFGNTIYF.